This TCR beta chain was retrieved from a study of PD-1 blockade in classical Hodgkin lymphoma. At the level of the study: The study gave patients nivolumab 3 mg/kg intravenously every 2 weeks.

This CDR3 contains 15 residues. The germline V gene has CDR1 SEHNR and CDR2 FQNEAQ (reference sequence). Trimming removed 0 bases from V and 1 base from J, with 7 bases in between. Brentuximab vedotin exposure varied, and every patient relapsed after autologous stem cell transplantation. Classifying best responses yielded complete response, partial response or progressive disease. Only in-frame clones appear in the TCRdb table, and some are missing; sequencing was by immunoSEQ multiplex PCR. The top ten clones hold approximately 15% of a sample with about 50,000 clones, approximately 70% of them seen once.

The sequencing used peripheral blood mononuclear cells (PBMCs), collected before the second cycle of nivolumab. This clonotype originated in a human donor with classical Hodgkin lymphoma. This chain joins TRBV7-9 and TRBJ1-3, with a tentative D call TRBD1 (5 bases). The CDR3 sequence: CASSLAGESGNTIYF. CDR3 bases: TGTGCCAGCAGCTTAGCAGGGGAGTCTGGAAACACCATATATTTT. Full variable domain (outside the CDR3, taken from reference TRBV7-9 and TRBJ1-3): DTGVSQNPRHKITKRGQNVTFRCDPISEHNRLYWYRQTLGQGPEFLTYFQNEAQLEKSRLLSDRFSAERPKGSFSTLEIQRTEQGDSAMYLCASSLAGESGNTIYFGEGSWLTVV.